This T cell receptor beta chain emerged from a study of blood T cell repertoires in COVID-19. Study as a whole: Samples came from the United States, Italy and Spain, spanning acute and convalescent COVID-19.

Assay used: immunoSEQ multiplex PCR; TCRdb lists only in-frame clones, some missing. Among hundreds of thousands of clones listed, approximately 87% were seen once. The CDR3 has 12 amino acids. Trimming cost V 4 bases and J 7 bases, with 10 bases left between them. Germline values: CDR1 MRHNA, CDR2 SNTAGT. The J gene is TRBJ1-2, the V gene TRBV6-4; TRBD1 might be the D (6 bases). The sequenced material came from peripheral blood. The receptor's source is a woman in her 40s who had recovered from COVID-19. In DNA, the CDR3 is TGTGCCAGCAGTGCAGGGGCTGGTGGCTACACCTTC. This gives the protein CASSAGAGGYTF.